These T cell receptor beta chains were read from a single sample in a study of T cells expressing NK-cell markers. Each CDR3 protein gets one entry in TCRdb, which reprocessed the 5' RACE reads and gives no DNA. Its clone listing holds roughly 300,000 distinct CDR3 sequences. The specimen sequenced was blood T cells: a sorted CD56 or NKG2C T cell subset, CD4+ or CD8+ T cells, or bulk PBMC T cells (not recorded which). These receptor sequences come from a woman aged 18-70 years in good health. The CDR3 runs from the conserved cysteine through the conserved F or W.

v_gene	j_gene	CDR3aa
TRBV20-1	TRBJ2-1	CSAQLSSHSLNEQFF
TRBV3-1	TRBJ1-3	CASSQGGVGNTIYF
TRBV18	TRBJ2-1	CASSPGGTVYNEQFF
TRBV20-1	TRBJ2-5	CSAHDIAGGPETQYF
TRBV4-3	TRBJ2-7	CASSQEYRGASGETYEQYF
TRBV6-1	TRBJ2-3	CASTIQSGGEDTQYF
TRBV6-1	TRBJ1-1	CASSSHTNTEAFF
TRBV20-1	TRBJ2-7	CSAPQEGSYEQYF
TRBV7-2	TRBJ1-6	CASSLRSSGWSNSPLHF
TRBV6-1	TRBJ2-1	CASRDRPSFGYNEQFF
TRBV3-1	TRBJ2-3	CASSQEILAGHTDTQYF
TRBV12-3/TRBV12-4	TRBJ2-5	CASSRPGEFQETQYF
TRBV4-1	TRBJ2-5	CASSSRDRKETQYF
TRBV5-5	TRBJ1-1	CASNTVGGGDTEAFF
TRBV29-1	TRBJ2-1	CSVVSVGKLPNEQFF
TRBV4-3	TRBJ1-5	CASSQRQGGQPQHF
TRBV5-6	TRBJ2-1	CASILWPGGPNEQFF
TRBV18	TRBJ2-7	CASSHDRGNEQYF
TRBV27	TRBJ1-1	CASSSRGRGTEAFF
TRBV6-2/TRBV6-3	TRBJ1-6	CASSYSPGSETNNSPLHF
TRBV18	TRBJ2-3	CASSPPGLAGRADTQYF
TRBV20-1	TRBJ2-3	CSARRGGRAIDTQYF
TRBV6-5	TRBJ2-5	CASSYPWETQYF
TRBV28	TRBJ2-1	CASSRSGRSYNEQFF
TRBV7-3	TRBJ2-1	CASSSGKGLAYEQFF
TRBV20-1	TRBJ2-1	CSARNYQGLAEGVRVNEQFF
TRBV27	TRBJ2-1	CASSGTANNEQFF
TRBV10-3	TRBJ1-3	CAISEAYSGNTIYF
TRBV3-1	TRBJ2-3	CASSQRPVTDTQYF
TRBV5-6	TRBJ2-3	CASSRGGVTDTQYF
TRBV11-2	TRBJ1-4	CASSSWGGQGVGKLFF
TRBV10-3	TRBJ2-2	CAIGEAFTGELFF
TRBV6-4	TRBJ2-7	CASNHQWRQYF
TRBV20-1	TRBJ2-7	CSARDLGGSMYEQYF
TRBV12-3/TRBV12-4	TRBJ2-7	CASSLGGVYEQYF
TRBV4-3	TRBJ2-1	CASSRRTSGVNEQFF
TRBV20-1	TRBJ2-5	CSALPGGREAQYF
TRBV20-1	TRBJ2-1	CSARSGSSYNEQFF
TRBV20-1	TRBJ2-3	CSAGVAGIGGTQYF
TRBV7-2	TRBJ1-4	CASSRGGATNEKLFF
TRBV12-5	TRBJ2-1	CASGPPARGPYNEQFF
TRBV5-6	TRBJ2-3	CASSAGTGYSDTQYF
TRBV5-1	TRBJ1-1	CASSLAEGVTEAFF
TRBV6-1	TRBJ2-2	CASRLGRNTGELFF
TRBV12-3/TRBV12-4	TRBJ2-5	CASSAGLQETQYF
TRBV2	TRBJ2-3	CARQGPDTQYF
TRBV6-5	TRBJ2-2	CASSYSQGRAGELFF
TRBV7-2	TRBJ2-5	CASSPRSRQETQYF
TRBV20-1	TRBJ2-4	CSARDLVGGPNIQYF
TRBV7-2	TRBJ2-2	CASSLVPNTGELFF
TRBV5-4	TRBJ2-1	CASSSGGGASVWNEQFF
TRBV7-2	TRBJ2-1	CASSLDGAGYNEQFF